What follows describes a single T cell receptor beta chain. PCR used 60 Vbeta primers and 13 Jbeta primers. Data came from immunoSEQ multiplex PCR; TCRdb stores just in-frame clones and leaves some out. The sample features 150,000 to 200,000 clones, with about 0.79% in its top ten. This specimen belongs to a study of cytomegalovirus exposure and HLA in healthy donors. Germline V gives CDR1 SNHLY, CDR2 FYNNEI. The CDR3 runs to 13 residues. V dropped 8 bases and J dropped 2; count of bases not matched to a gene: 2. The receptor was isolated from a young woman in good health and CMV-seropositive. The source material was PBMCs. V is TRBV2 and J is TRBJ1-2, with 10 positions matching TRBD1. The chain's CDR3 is CASPGQGNYGYTF. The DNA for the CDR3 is TGTGCCAGCCCGGGACAGGGGAACTATGGCTACACCTTC.